These T cell receptor beta chains were read from a single sample in a study of shared clonotypes between healthy human individuals. Sequencing used immunoSEQ multiplex PCR; TCRdb keeps in-frame clones, though not all of them. The sample includes about 600,000 clones, about 96% of them seen just once. The sequenced material came from naive CD4+ T cells sorted from blood. The origin of the receptors is a woman aged 25 to 39 in good health. Each CDR3 is given with its conserved first and last residue. The D gene is left open where the match is weak. Not every row has a clone size; where given, it reads once, few, many or a size class.

j_call: TRBJ1-2; clone_size: -; d_call: -; v_call: TRBV19; cdr3_nt: TGTGCCAGTAGTATCGGTCTTGGAGGGACGAACTATGGCTACACCTTC; cdr3_aa: CASSIGLGGTNYGYTF
j_call: TRBJ2-1; clone_size: once; d_call: TRBD2; v_call: TRBV30; cdr3_nt: TGTGCCTGGAGTGGGGCGGGAGGGCTCTACAATGAGCAGTTCTTC; cdr3_aa: CAWSGAGGLYNEQFF
j_call: TRBJ1-4; clone_size: -; d_call: -; v_call: TRBV28; cdr3_nt: TGTGCCAGCAGTTTTGCGGGAACGGGCGAAAAACTGTTTTTT; cdr3_aa: CASSFAGTGEKLFF
j_call: TRBJ2-5; clone_size: -; d_call: TRBD2; v_call: TRBV6-1; cdr3_nt: TGTGCCAGCAGTGAAGCGGCTAGCGGGACAGAGACCCAGTACTTC; cdr3_aa: CASSEAASGTETQYF
j_call: TRBJ2-3; clone_size: -; d_call: -; v_call: TRBV7-6; cdr3_nt: TGTGCCAGCAGCTTATTTGAACGTCCAACAGATACGCAGTATTTT; cdr3_aa: CASSLFERPTDTQYF
j_call: TRBJ2-5; clone_size: -; d_call: -; v_call: TRBV6-1; cdr3_nt: TGTGCCAGCAGTGACGAGCAAGGAGGGACCCAGTACTTC; cdr3_aa: CASSDEQGGTQYF
j_call: TRBJ1-2; clone_size: -; d_call: TRBD1; v_call: TRBV19; cdr3_nt: TGTGCCAGTAGTACCCCGCGGACAGGGCGACAGGGTGGCTACACCTTC; cdr3_aa: CASSTPRTGRQGGYTF
j_call: TRBJ1-2; clone_size: -; d_call: TRBD1; v_call: TRBV27; cdr3_nt: TGTGCCAGCAGTACTCAGGACAGGGGCATAAAGTATGGCTACACCTTC; cdr3_aa: CASSTQDRGIKYGYTF
j_call: TRBJ1-1; clone_size: -; d_call: -; v_call: TRBV28; cdr3_nt: TGTGCCAGCAGTTTCCCTGGGTGGGTGAACACTGAAGCTTTCTTT; cdr3_aa: CASSFPGWVNTEAFF
j_call: TRBJ1-3; clone_size: -; d_call: -; v_call: TRBV5-4; cdr3_nt: TGTGCCAGCAGTGCCACCCTTCCTGGAAACACCATATATTTT; cdr3_aa: CASSATLPGNTIYF
j_call: TRBJ2-1; clone_size: -; d_call: TRBD1; v_call: TRBV27; cdr3_nt: TGTGCCAGCAGTCAGAGGACAGGGGGATACAATGAGCAGTTCTTC; cdr3_aa: CASSQRTGGYNEQFF
j_call: TRBJ1-5; clone_size: -; d_call: TRBD1; v_call: TRBV19; cdr3_nt: TGTGCCAGTACCGAGCGGGACAGGGATAATCAGCCCCAGCATTTT; cdr3_aa: CASTERDRDNQPQHF
j_call: TRBJ1-1; clone_size: -; d_call: -; v_call: TRBV28; cdr3_nt: TGTGCCAGCACTCAATGGGGGGCCTTTGAAGCTTTCTTT; cdr3_aa: CASTQWGAFEAFF
j_call: TRBJ2-2; clone_size: -; d_call: TRBD2; v_call: TRBV19; cdr3_nt: TGTGCCAGTAGTCCCCAGCGGGAGGGTATCGGGGAGCTGTTTTTT; cdr3_aa: CASSPQREGIGELFF
j_call: TRBJ1-6; clone_size: -; d_call: -; v_call: TRBV6-5; cdr3_nt: TGTGCCAGCAGCTTCGGACAGAATAATTCACCCCTCCACTTT; cdr3_aa: CASSFGQNNSPLHF
j_call: TRBJ1-2; clone_size: -; d_call: -; v_call: TRBV28; cdr3_nt: TGTGCCAGCCTGACAGGACATTATGGCTACACCTTC; cdr3_aa: CASLTGHYGYTF
j_call: TRBJ2-1; clone_size: -; d_call: TRBD1; v_call: TRBV18; cdr3_nt: TGTGCCAGCTCGTCTGAATCCGGGACAGGTTGGGTGGGGCAGTTCTTC; cdr3_aa: CASSSESGTGWVGQFF
j_call: TRBJ1-2; clone_size: -; d_call: -; v_call: TRBV9; cdr3_nt: TGTGCCAGCAGCGTATTCCCCTATGGCTACACCTTC; cdr3_aa: CASSVFPYGYTF
j_call: TRBJ1-2; clone_size: -; d_call: -; v_call: TRBV6-1; cdr3_nt: TGTGCCAGCAGTTGGGGGGTTGGCTACACCTTC; cdr3_aa: CASSWGVGYTF
j_call: TRBJ2-2; clone_size: -; d_call: -; v_call: TRBV28; cdr3_nt: TGTGCCAGCTTGAGGACCGCAAAACCCAACACCGGGGAGCTGTTTTTT; cdr3_aa: CASLRTAKPNTGELFF
j_call: TRBJ2-7; clone_size: once; d_call: -; v_call: TRBV6-5; cdr3_nt: TGTGCCAGCAGTCCTAGGACGGTCTCCTACGAGCAGTACTTC; cdr3_aa: CASSPRTVSYEQYF
j_call: TRBJ2-1; clone_size: -; d_call: -; v_call: TRBV7-9; cdr3_nt: TGTGCCAGCAGCTTACTCGCGCCGGACGAGCAGTTCTTC; cdr3_aa: CASSLLAPDEQFF
j_call: TRBJ2-2; clone_size: once; d_call: -; v_call: TRBV11-1; cdr3_nt: TGTGCCAGCAGCACAATGTTTGTCGGGGAGCTGTTTTTT; cdr3_aa: CASSTMFVGELFF
j_call: TRBJ2-7; clone_size: -; d_call: -; v_call: TRBV10-3; cdr3_nt: TGTGCCATCAGTGATATGGCCCGCTCTCAGAGCTCCTACGAGCAGTACTTC; cdr3_aa: CAISDMARSQSSYEQYF
j_call: TRBJ2-2; clone_size: -; d_call: TRBD1; v_call: TRBV5-1; cdr3_nt: TGCGCCAGCAGCTTGACAGGGGTGGAGACCGGGGAGCTGTTTTTT; cdr3_aa: CASSLTGVETGELFF
j_call: TRBJ1-5; clone_size: -; d_call: TRBD1; v_call: TRBV2; cdr3_nt: TGTGCCAGCAGTGACAGGGGGGAGGATCAGCCCCAGCATTTT; cdr3_aa: CASSDRGEDQPQHF
j_call: TRBJ2-5; clone_size: -; d_call: TRBD2; v_call: TRBV5-4; cdr3_nt: TGTGCCAGCAGCCCCACCCTAGCGGGAGGGCGAGAGACCCAGTACTTC; cdr3_aa: CASSPTLAGGRETQYF
j_call: TRBJ2-7; clone_size: -; d_call: -; v_call: TRBV19; cdr3_nt: TGTGCCAGTAGTACGAAGCGGAGCTCCTACGAGCAGTACTTC; cdr3_aa: CASSTKRSSYEQYF
j_call: TRBJ2-7; clone_size: -; d_call: -; v_call: TRBV5-1; cdr3_nt: TGCGCCAGCAGCTTGCTGGAGGGCGCGTACGAGCAGTACTTC; cdr3_aa: CASSLLEGAYEQYF
j_call: TRBJ1-5; clone_size: -; d_call: -; v_call: TRBV28; cdr3_nt: TGTGCCAGCAGCTTGACAGATTATAGCAATCAGCCCCAGCATTTT; cdr3_aa: CASSLTDYSNQPQHF
j_call: TRBJ1-2; clone_size: -; d_call: -; v_call: TRBV6-5; cdr3_nt: TGTGCCAGCAGCCCTCTTGGAGTAAACTATGGCTACACCTTC; cdr3_aa: CASSPLGVNYGYTF
j_call: TRBJ2-7; clone_size: -; d_call: -; v_call: TRBV6-5; cdr3_nt: TGTGCCAGCAGTTACTCGAATGGAGGGGAAGGCTACGAGCAGTACTTC; cdr3_aa: CASSYSNGGEGYEQYF
j_call: TRBJ1-1; clone_size: -; d_call: -; v_call: TRBV30; cdr3_nt: TGTGCCTGGACGTCGGGGAACACTGAAGCTTTCTTT; cdr3_aa: CAWTSGNTEAFF
j_call: TRBJ2-2; clone_size: -; d_call: -; v_call: TRBV28; cdr3_nt: TGTGCCAGCAGTCCGGGTCAAAACACCGGGGAGCTGTTTTTT; cdr3_aa: CASSPGQNTGELFF
j_call: TRBJ2-3; clone_size: -; d_call: TRBD2; v_call: TRBV27; cdr3_nt: TGTGCCAGCAGTATAGGGAGGGGTTTCGATACGCAGTATTTT; cdr3_aa: CASSIGRGFDTQYF
j_call: TRBJ2-3; clone_size: -; d_call: -; v_call: TRBV7-8; cdr3_nt: TGTGCCAGCAGCCTCGAGGCGGAGGGGGGATCTGATACGCAGTATTTT; cdr3_aa: CASSLEAEGGSDTQYF
j_call: TRBJ2-1; clone_size: -; d_call: -; v_call: TRBV5-4; cdr3_nt: TGTGCCAGCAGGGGGGGCAATGAGCAGTTCTTC; cdr3_aa: CASRGGNEQFF
j_call: TRBJ2-1; clone_size: -; d_call: -; v_call: TRBV7-9; cdr3_nt: TGTGCCAGCAGCTCACCTCAGGGATCTGTCACCTACAATGAGCAGTTCTTC; cdr3_aa: CASSSPQGSVTYNEQFF
j_call: TRBJ1-5; clone_size: -; d_call: -; v_call: TRBV2; cdr3_nt: TGTGCCAGCAGTGGGAATAGCAATCAGCCCCAGCATTTT; cdr3_aa: CASSGNSNQPQHF
j_call: TRBJ1-1; clone_size: -; d_call: -; v_call: TRBV5-1; cdr3_nt: TGCGCCAGCAGCCTAAGGGGACCCTTGGAAGCTTTCTTT; cdr3_aa: CASSLRGPLEAFF
j_call: TRBJ2-1; clone_size: once; d_call: TRBD2; v_call: TRBV19; cdr3_nt: TGTGCCAGTAGTACGGGACTAGCGGGCACCAGGGATGAGCAGTTCTTC; cdr3_aa: CASSTGLAGTRDEQFF
j_call: TRBJ1-1; clone_size: -; d_call: -; v_call: TRBV2; cdr3_nt: TGTGCCAACTCGGGGGGGCCGAACACTGAAGCTTTCTTT; cdr3_aa: CANSGGPNTEAFF
j_call: TRBJ1-4; clone_size: -; d_call: -; v_call: TRBV29-1; cdr3_nt: TGCAGCGTGCTAGGGACGGGGGAAGACGGCGGTGAAAAACTGTTTTTT; cdr3_aa: CSVLGTGEDGGEKLFF
j_call: TRBJ1-1; clone_size: -; d_call: -; v_call: TRBV15; cdr3_nt: TGTGCCACCAGCAGAGACCCAGGGGTGAACACTGAAGCTTTCTTT; cdr3_aa: CATSRDPGVNTEAFF
j_call: TRBJ2-7; clone_size: -; d_call: TRBD2; v_call: TRBV7-9; cdr3_nt: TGTGCCAGCAGCAGACTAGCGGGAGGGCCCTACGAGCAGTACTTC; cdr3_aa: CASSRLAGGPYEQYF
j_call: TRBJ2-2; clone_size: -; d_call: TRBD2; v_call: TRBV9; cdr3_nt: TGTGCCAGCAGCGTAGTGGCGGGAGTGGGTACCGGGGAGCTGTTTTTT; cdr3_aa: CASSVVAGVGTGELFF
j_call: TRBJ2-5; clone_size: -; d_call: TRBD2; v_call: TRBV5-1; cdr3_nt: TGCGCCAGCAGCGAGAGACTAGCGGGGGGCCAGGAGACCCAGTACTTC; cdr3_aa: CASSERLAGGQETQYF
j_call: TRBJ1-1; clone_size: -; d_call: -; v_call: TRBV9; cdr3_nt: TGTGCCAGCAGCGTAGGTGCCAGGGAAACTGAAGCTTTCTTT; cdr3_aa: CASSVGARETEAFF
j_call: TRBJ1-5; clone_size: -; d_call: -; v_call: TRBV19; cdr3_nt: TGTGCCAGTAGGCTCCTCGGACAGCCCCAGCATTTT; cdr3_aa: CASRLLGQPQHF
j_call: TRBJ2-1; clone_size: -; d_call: -; v_call: TRBV6-5; cdr3_nt: TGTGCCAGCAGCGACAGCTCCTACAATGAGCAGTTCTTC; cdr3_aa: CASSDSSYNEQFF
j_call: TRBJ2-2; clone_size: -; d_call: TRBD2; v_call: TRBV19; cdr3_nt: TGTGCCAGTAGTTTTCTGCCGGGACTAGCGGGGCTGAACACCGGGGAGCTGTTTTTT; cdr3_aa: CASSFLPGLAGLNTGELFF
j_call: TRBJ2-1; clone_size: -; d_call: TRBD2; v_call: TRBV5-1; cdr3_nt: TGCGCCAGCAGCGCTTATAGCGGGAGTAATCCCAATGAGCAGTTCTTC; cdr3_aa: CASSAYSGSNPNEQFF
j_call: TRBJ2-1; clone_size: -; d_call: TRBD1; v_call: TRBV2; cdr3_nt: TGTGCCAGCGGACCTGGACAGGGTCACTACAATGAGCAGTTCTTC; cdr3_aa: CASGPGQGHYNEQFF
j_call: TRBJ2-3; clone_size: -; d_call: -; v_call: TRBV19; cdr3_nt: TGTGCCAGTAGTCCGAGACTAGTTCGGGACACAGATACGCAGTATTTT; cdr3_aa: CASSPRLVRDTDTQYF
j_call: TRBJ2-6; clone_size: -; d_call: -; v_call: TRBV6-5; cdr3_nt: TGTGCCAGCAGTCCAGAAGGCCCTGGGGCCAACGTCCTGACTTTC; cdr3_aa: CASSPEGPGANVLTF
j_call: TRBJ2-7; clone_size: -; d_call: -; v_call: TRBV30; cdr3_nt: TGTGCCTGGATGCTACCGCTCACCTACGAGCAGTACTTC; cdr3_aa: CAWMLPLTYEQYF